A selection of T cell receptor beta chains follows, all from one sample in a study of cytomegalovirus exposure and HLA in healthy donors. Repertoires were generated with immunoSEQ multiplex PCR, while TCRdb's copy carries only in-frame clones and drops some. The sample has hundreds of thousands of clones, roughly 89% seen once. The sample consisted of PBMCs. These receptors all come from a woman between 18 and 29 years old in good health and CMV-seronegative. The CDR3 runs from the conserved cysteine through the conserved F or W. Each record gives: clone size, V gene, J gene, D gene, CDR3 DNA, CDR3 protein. A D gene is named only where the DNA matches it firmly. A row's size may be missing; if present it is once, few, many or a size class.

>.|TRBV15|TRBJ2-1|TRBD1
TGTGCCACCAGCAGAGTCGGGACAGGGGATTATGAGCAGTTCTTC
CATSRVGTGDYEQFF
>.|TRBV30|TRBJ1-5|TRBD1
TGTGCCTGGCGACAGGGATCCAATCAGCCCCAGCATTTT
CAWRQGSNQPQHF
>.|TRBV15|TRBJ1-5|.
TGTGCCACCAGCAGAGACTGGGGCGACGGGCCCCAGCATTTT
CATSRDWGDGPQHF
>.|TRBV5-1|TRBJ2-5|TRBD2
TGCGCCAGCAGCTTGGTATGGCGGGGGGTCCAAGAGACCCAGTACTTC
CASSLVWRGVQETQYF
>.|TRBV6-5|TRBJ1-2|.
TGTGCCAGCAGTTACTCGAGGGCAGGGGCGCCTGGCTACACCTTC
CASSYSRAGAPGYTF
>once|TRBV2|TRBJ2-3|.
TGTGCCAGCAGTGAAGTAGGGGGGGGCAGGGGGCCAGATACGCAGTATTTT
CASSEVGGGRGPDTQYF
>.|TRBV28|TRBJ2-7|.
TGTGCCAGCAGTTCACAGTTCCGAACCTATTACGAGCAGTACTTC
CASSSQFRTYYEQYF
>.|TRBV28|TRBJ2-6|.
TGTGCCAGCAGCCGGAGTCTCTCTGGGGCCAACGTCCTGACTTTC
CASSRSLSGANVLTF
>few|TRBV10-2|TRBJ1-1|.
TGCGCCAGCAGTGAGTCCGGGGGGCAGAACACTGAAGCTTTCTTT
CASSESGGQNTEAFF
>.|TRBV7-8|TRBJ1-2|.
TGTGCCAGCAGCCGCCCTGATCGGCCGGCAGGACTCGGGTTTGGTGGCTACACCTTC
CASSRPDRPAGLGFGGYTF
>.|TRBV28|TRBJ1-1|.
TGTGCCAGCAGTTTCACCGGGAACACTGAAGCTTTCTTT
CASSFTGNTEAFF
>.|TRBV5-4|TRBJ2-7|TRBD1
TGTGCCAGCAGCTTGGAGACAGGGTCGACCTACGAGCAGTACTTC
CASSLETGSTYEQYF
>once|TRBV2|TRBJ2-1|TRBD2
TGTGCCAGCCCCGCCGGCAGCGGGAGGGGAGGGGATGAGCAGTTCTTC
CASPAGSGRGGDEQFF
>.|TRBV4-2|TRBJ2-6|.
TGTGCCAGCAGAACTGACAGCTCTGGGGCCAACGTCCTGACTTTC
CASRTDSSGANVLTF
>.|TRBV29-1|TRBJ2-5|TRBD1
TGCAGCGTTACCCCCCGGACAGGGGGCGAGACCCAGTACTTC
CSVTPRTGGETQYF
>.|TRBV19|TRBJ1-1|.
TGTGCCAGTAGTGGCGAGTGGGCGCCGGACACTGAAGCTTTCTTT
CASSGEWAPDTEAFF
>.|TRBV27|TRBJ2-5|.
TGTGCCAGCAGTTTATCGCCTAGCTCAACCCAGTACTTC
CASSLSPSSTQYF